One and the same sample provided the 31 T cell receptor beta chains below, sequenced in a study of cytomegalovirus exposure and HLA in healthy donors. PCR primers comprised 60 Vbeta and 13 Jbeta primers. The assay was immunoSEQ multiplex PCR, and TCRdb's table has in-frame clones only and misses some. The profile covers 95,000 to 150,000 clones, with about 80% appearing a single time and about 3% taken by the ten largest. Sequencing used PBMCs. All receptors derive from a middle-aged woman in good health and CMV-seropositive.

The CDR3: CASSGTGVNTGELFF. The CDR3, as DNA: TGTGCCAGCAGCGGAACAGGGGTTAACACCGGGGAGCTGTTTTTT. The V and J genes are TRBV2 and TRBJ2-2; TRBD1 aligns across 7 bases. V gave up 6 bases and J gave up 2 bases; unmatched junction bases: 6. The V gene's germline CDR1 is SNHLY and CDR2 FYNNEI. The CDR3 length is 15 residues.

The J gene is TRBJ2-7, the V gene TRBV6-1, with 8 bases aligning to TRBD2. The CDR3 contains 13 residues. Germline V lookup: CDR1 MNHNS, CDR2 SASEGT. The V segment lost 10 bases and the J segment 2 bases; nucleotides outside the gene matches: 7. The CDR3 DNA reads as TGTGCCACCTCGGGGCGGGGGGCCTACGAGCAGTACTTC. It is translated as CATSGRGAYEQYF.

The genes are TRBV5-4 and TRBJ2-2, with 11 positions matching TRBD1. Germline CDR1 SGHNT, CDR2 YYREEE (reference sequence). This CDR3 has 15 residues. The V and J ends lost 3 bases and 6 bases, in that order; junction bases with no gene match: 4. The CDR3 DNA follows: TGTGCCAGCAGCTATGGACAGGGGGCGGCCGGGGAGCTGTTTTTT. Translated: CASSYGQGAAGELFF.

The chain links TRBV9 to TRBJ1-2; D gene uncertain. V lost 3 bases to trimming and J lost 4 bases, with 19 bases between them. Germline-derived CDR1 and CDR2 are SGDLS and YYNGEE. This CDR3 comprises 16 residues. In DNA form, the CDR3 reads TGTGCCAGCAGCGCGGACTATCGGGGAACTAGCTATGGCTACACCTTC. Its protein product is CASSADYRGTSYGYTF.

The rearrangement uses TRBV19 and TRBJ1-5; D perhaps matches TRBD1 (5 bases). Trimming removed 8 bases from V and 2 bases from J, with 13 bases in between. The CDR3 is made up of 14 amino acids. The germline CDR1 and CDR2 sequences are LNHDA and SQIVND (reference sequence). The CDR3 spells CASWTSQGNQPQHF. In DNA form, the CDR3 reads TGTGCCAGTTGGACATCTCAGGGCAATCAGCCCCAGCATTTT.

This clone was detected only a few times. V is TRBV2 and J is TRBJ2-2; D uncertain. From germline, CDR1 is SNHLY and CDR2 FYNNEI. The V end lost 2 bases, the J end lost 3 bases, and 7 bases lay between the germline ends. There are 14 residues in the CDR3. The CDR3 bases are TGTGCCAGCAGTGAAATCCGGGACACCGGGGAGCTGTTTTTT. Amino acids: CASSEIRDTGELFF.

The rearrangement uses TRBV21-1 and TRBJ1-6. TRBV21-1 is annotated as a pseudogene. CDR3 length: 14 residues. The CDR3 DNA follows: TGTGCCAGCAGCCCTGGTCATCCGGGATCACCCCTCCACTTT. It encodes CASSPGHPGSPLHF.

This chain uses TRBV7-2 with TRBJ2-2; D possibly corresponds to TRBD2 (6 bases). Trimming shortened V by 2 bases and J by 6 bases, and 13 bases separated the two germline ends. This CDR3 is built from 15 residues. CDR1 is SGHTA and CDR2 is FQGNSA in the germline V gene. For the CDR3, the DNA is TGTGCCAGCAGCTTACTTTGGTCGGGAGCCGGGGAGCTGTTTTTT. Amino acid sequence: CASSLLWSGAGELFF.

The rearrangement joins TRBV7-9 to TRBJ2-7, with 8 nucleotides matching TRBD2. The germline CDR1 and CDR2 sequences are SEHNR and FQNEAQ (reference sequence). CDR3 length: 15 residues. V lost 5 bases, J lost 3 bases, and 9 bases stayed unmatched. The CDR3 region has the DNA TGTGCCAGCAGCCCCCCGGGACTAGGTCTCTACGAGCAGTACTTC. Residues: CASSPPGLGLYEQYF.

The CDR3 protein is CASSAVDGGVEAFF. The CDR3 coding sequence is TGTGCCAGCAGTGCTGTGGATGGGGGGGTTGAAGCTTTCTTT. This chain links TRBV6-1 with TRBJ1-1, with TRBD1 as a possible D gene (5 bases). V shed 4 bases and J shed 7 bases, with 16 bases lying between them. The CDR3 totals 14 residues. The germline gives CDR1 MNHNS, CDR2 SASEGT.

For this clone: The junction does not match germline at one end; this may be a read error. The chain recombines TRBV30 with TRBJ2-3; 13 nucleotides align to TRBD2. From germline, CDR1 is GTSNPN and CDR2 SVGIG (reference sequence). The CDR3 runs to 13 residues. The CDR3 nucleotides are TGTGCCTGGAGTAATACCGGGACTAGCGGGGTGTCCTTT. Protein: CAWSNTGTSGVSF. The full variable domain, rest sourced from reference TRBV30 and TRBJ2-3, is SQTIHQWPATLVQPVGSPLSLECTVEGTSNPNLYWYRQAAGRGLQLLFYSVGIGQISSEVPQNLSASRPQDRQFILSSKKLLLSDSGFYLCAWSNTGTSGVSFGPGTRLTVL.

The gene calls are TRBV2 and TRBJ1-1; no firm D call. CDR1 and CDR2 (germline): SNHLY, FYNNEI. V was shortened by 8 bases and J by 2 bases, with 12 bases between the two germline ends. The CDR3 extends over 13 amino acids. The CDR3 nucleotides read TGTGCCAGCGAGCTCGAATTTAACACTGAAGCTTTCTTT. This encodes CASELEFNTEAFF.

V is TRBV5-1 and J is TRBJ1-6, with D possibly being TRBD1 (5 bases). Germline lookup yields CDR1 SGHRS and CDR2 YFSETQ. This CDR3 has 14 amino acids. Trimming took 0 bases from V and 7 from J, leaving 8 bases between them. The CDR3 is CASSLVGGNSPLHF. The CDR3 DNA is TGCGCCAGCAGCTTGGTGGGGGGAAATTCACCCCTCCACTTT.

This clone was seen only once. This chain links TRBV9 with TRBJ1-3; D gene ambiguous. CDR1 is SGDLS and CDR2 is YYNGEE in the germline V gene. The CDR3 extends over 15 amino acids. V lost 0 bases and J 4 bases, leaving 11 bases between the germline ends. This CDR3 reads CASSVATGSGNTIYF. Written as DNA, the CDR3 is TGTGCCAGCAGCGTAGCAACGGGGTCCGGAAACACCATATATTTT.

In its sample, this clone was seen a few times. The chain links TRBV25-1 to TRBJ1-3, with D possibly TRBD1 on 6 matching bases. Trimming removed 2 bases from V and 5 bases from J, with 7 bases in between. The V gene's germline CDR1 is MGHDK and CDR2 SYGVNS. This CDR3 comprises 13 residues. The CDR3 nucleotides read TGTGCCAGCAGTGAAAGGGGGAGAAACACCATATATTTT. As protein: CASSERGRNTIYF.

J is TRBJ2-7 and V is TRBV7-2; D uncertain. This CDR3 comprises 15 residues. The germline V gene encodes CDR1 SGHTA and CDR2 FQGNSA. Trimming left V 1 base short and J 2 bases short, with 12 bases between. The CDR3 nucleotides are TGTGCCAGCAGCTTAGGTCGCCAGGTCACCTACGAGCAGTACTTC. Its protein is CASSLGRQVTYEQYF.

V and J are TRBV7-6 and TRBJ2-2; TRBD2 matches 8 bases. The CDR3 consists of 15 residues. The V segment lost 5 bases and the J segment 2 bases; nucleotides outside the gene matches: 4. Germline lookup yields CDR1 SGHVS and CDR2 FNYEAQ. The CDR3: CASSKTSANTGELFF. CDR3 nucleotide sequence: TGTGCCAGCAGCAAGACTAGCGCCAACACCGGGGAGCTGTTTTTT.

This clone was seen only once. V usage is TRBV6-5 and J usage is TRBJ2-7; 7 bases line up with TRBD1. Germline V gene lookup returns CDR1 MNHEY and CDR2 SVGAGI. V lost 4 bases to trimming and J lost 5 bases; unmatched junction nucleotides: 8. This CDR3 contains 14 residues. CDR3 sequence reads: CASSLYGTADEQYF. CDR3 DNA: TGTGCCAGCAGTTTGTACGGGACAGCTGACGAGCAGTACTTC.

The chain links TRBV5-6 to TRBJ2-1; TRBD2 matches 7 bases. CDR3 length equals 15 residues. Unmatched junction bases numbered 5, after V lost 1 base and J lost 4 bases. Germline lookup yields CDR1 SGHDT and CDR2 YYEEEE. DNA for the CDR3: TGTGCCAGCAGCTTGTCGGCTAGCGGATACAATGAGCAGTTCTTC. It specifies CASSLSASGYNEQFF. Together with reference TRBV5-6 and TRBJ2-1, the CDR3 gives the full variable domain: DAGVTQSPTHLIKTRGQQVTLRCSPKSGHDTVSWYQQALGQGPQFIFQYYEEEERQRGNFPDRFSGHQFPNYSSELNVNALLLGDSALYLCASSLSASGYNEQFFGPGTRLTVL.

The chain uses TRBV4-2 and TRBJ1-1, with 7 bases matching TRBD1. Germline values: CDR1 LGHNA, CDR2 YNFKEQ. The CDR3 is 15 amino acids. J was trimmed by 6 bases and V by 3 bases; bases with no gene match: 10. The CDR3 DNA reads TGTGCCAGCAGCCAGTCCGGGACAGAAATCGCTGAAGCTTTCTTT. Residues: CASSQSGTEIAEAFF.

The CDR3 here is CASSQDAGQVGVEQFF. Written as DNA, the CDR3 is TGTGCCAGCAGCCAAGACGCGGGACAGGTGGGGGTCGAGCAGTTCTTC. The gene calls are TRBV4-2 and TRBJ2-1; 8 bases are a match to TRBD1. CDR1 is LGHNA and CDR2 is YNFKEQ in the germline V gene. This CDR3 contains 16 residues. V shed 0 bases and J 10 bases; nucleotides not matched to a gene: 11.

The rearrangement joins TRBV4-3 to TRBJ1-5; TRBD1 matches 9 bases. This CDR3 contains 16 residues. Germline assignment: CDR1 LGHNA and CDR2 YSLEER. The J segment lost 5 bases and the V segment lost 2 bases, leaving 7 bases of the junction unmatched. The CDR3 DNA follows: TGCGCCAGCAGCCAACAATACAGGGGGCACGATCAGCCCCAGCATTTT. Its translation is CASSQQYRGHDQPQHF.

The CDR3 spells CASSFDRPPDEQYF. The CDR3, as DNA: TGCGCCAGCAGCTTCGACAGGCCTCCGGACGAGCAGTACTTC. This chain connects TRBV5-1 to TRBJ2-5; a weak D match, TRBD1 (6 bases). The J call may be mistaken, given a closer DNA end match to TRBJ2-7. The CDR3 runs 14 residues. Germline V gene sequence: CDR1 SGHRS, CDR2 YFSETQ.

The V gene is TRBV9, the J gene TRBJ2-7, with 8 nucleotides matching TRBD1. The germline gives CDR1 SGDLS, CDR2 YYNGEE. The CDR3 has 13 amino acids. With 4 bases clipped from V and 10 bases from J, the junction kept 10 bases outside the gene matches. The CDR3 protein is CASSPTTGQGQYF. CDR3 DNA sequence: TGTGCCAGCAGCCCCACGACCGGACAGGGACAGTACTTC.

This clone appeared a few times. The V gene is TRBV11-2, the J gene TRBJ1-3, with a weak D call TRBD1 (5 bases). The CDR3 covers 14 residues. CDR1 is SGHAT, CDR2 FQNNGV, per germline. V was clipped by 0 bases and J by 5 bases, with 8 bases between them. The CDR3 here is CASSLEQGRNTIYF. For the CDR3, the DNA is TGTGCCAGCAGCTTAGAGCAGGGCCGAAACACCATATATTTT. The full variable domain, with the rest looked up from reference TRBV11-2 and TRBJ1-3, is EAGVAQSPRYKIIEKRQSVAFWCNPISGHATLYWYQQILGQGPKLLIQFQNNGVVDDSQLPKDRFSAERLKGVDSTLKIQPAKLEDSAVYLCASSLEQGRNTIYFGEGSWLTVV.

The V gene is TRBV29-1, the J gene TRBJ1-2; 7 bases are a match to TRBD1. With V trimmed by 6 bases and J by 4 bases, 5 bases remained unmatched. This CDR3 has 12 residues. Germline CDR1 SQVTM, CDR2 ANQGSEA. DNA of the CDR3: TGCAGCGTCCCGGGACAGACCTATGGCTACACCTTC. Residues: CSVPGQTYGYTF.

A note on this clone: A read error may account for a junction end that differs from germline. The chain employs TRBV30 and TRBJ2-2; possibly TRBD1 for D (6 bases). Germline V gene sequence: CDR1 GTSNPN, CDR2 SVGIG (reference sequence). The CDR3 is made up of 14 amino acids. DNA of the CDR3: TGTGCCTGGAGTGTACAAACAGGGACCGGGGTGCTGTTTTTT. Translated: CAWSVQTGTGVLFF.

V and J are TRBV4-3 and TRBJ2-5; a weak D match, TRBD2 (6 bases). The germline V and J ends were trimmed by 4 bases and 7 bases, with 13 bases remaining between them. Per the germline V gene, CDR1 is LGHNA and CDR2 is YSLEER. There are 13 residues in the CDR3. Here the CDR3 reads CASSPRDSRTQYF. As DNA, the CDR3 is TGCGCCAGCAGCCCCCGGGACTCGAGGACCCAGTACTTC.

The J gene is TRBJ2-7, the V gene TRBV27; 9 positions agree with TRBD1. This CDR3 comprises 16 residues. V shed 2 bases, J shed 3 bases, and the junction held 8 bases outside the gene matches. Germline assignment: CDR1 MNHEY and CDR2 SMNVEV (reference sequence). The CDR3 DNA follows: TGTGCCAGCAGTTTACTCCCGGGACAGGGCGGCTACGAGCAGTACTTC. Translating gives CASSLLPGQGGYEQYF.

This clone was seen a handful of times. This rearrangement joins TRBV2 to TRBJ2-1; a possible D gene is TRBD1 (6 bases). The V end lost 3 bases, the J end lost 2 bases, and 14 bases lay between the germline ends. There are 16 residues in the CDR3. Germline V gene data show CDR1 as SNHLY and CDR2 as FYNNEI. CDR3 loop: CASSEDKGGTYNEQFF. CDR3 DNA sequence: TGTGCCAGCAGTGAGGATAAAGGGGGAACCTACAATGAGCAGTTCTTC.

The gene calls are TRBV7-3 and TRBJ2-2; 8 bases align to TRBD2. The CDR3 loop spans 16 amino acids. Germline-derived CDR1 and CDR2 are SGHTA and FQGTGA. The ends lost 2 bases at V and 2 bases at J; junction bases unmatched: 4. Written as DNA, the CDR3 is TGTGCCAGCAGCTTATTACTAGCGGCAAACACCGGGGAGCTGTTTTTT. It codes for CASSLLLAANTGELFF.